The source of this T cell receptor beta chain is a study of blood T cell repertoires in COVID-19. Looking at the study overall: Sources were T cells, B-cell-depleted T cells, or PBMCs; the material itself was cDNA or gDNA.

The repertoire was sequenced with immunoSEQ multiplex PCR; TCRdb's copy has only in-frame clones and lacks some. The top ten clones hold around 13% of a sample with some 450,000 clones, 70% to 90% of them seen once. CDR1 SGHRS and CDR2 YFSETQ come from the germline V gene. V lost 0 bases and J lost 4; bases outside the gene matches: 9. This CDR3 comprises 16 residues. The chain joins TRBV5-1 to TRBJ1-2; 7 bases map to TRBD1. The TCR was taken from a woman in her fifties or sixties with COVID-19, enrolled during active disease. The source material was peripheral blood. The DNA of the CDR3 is TGCGCCAGCAGCTTGGTAGTTGAGGGGGCGATCTATGGCTACACCTTC. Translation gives CASSLVVEGAIYGYTF.